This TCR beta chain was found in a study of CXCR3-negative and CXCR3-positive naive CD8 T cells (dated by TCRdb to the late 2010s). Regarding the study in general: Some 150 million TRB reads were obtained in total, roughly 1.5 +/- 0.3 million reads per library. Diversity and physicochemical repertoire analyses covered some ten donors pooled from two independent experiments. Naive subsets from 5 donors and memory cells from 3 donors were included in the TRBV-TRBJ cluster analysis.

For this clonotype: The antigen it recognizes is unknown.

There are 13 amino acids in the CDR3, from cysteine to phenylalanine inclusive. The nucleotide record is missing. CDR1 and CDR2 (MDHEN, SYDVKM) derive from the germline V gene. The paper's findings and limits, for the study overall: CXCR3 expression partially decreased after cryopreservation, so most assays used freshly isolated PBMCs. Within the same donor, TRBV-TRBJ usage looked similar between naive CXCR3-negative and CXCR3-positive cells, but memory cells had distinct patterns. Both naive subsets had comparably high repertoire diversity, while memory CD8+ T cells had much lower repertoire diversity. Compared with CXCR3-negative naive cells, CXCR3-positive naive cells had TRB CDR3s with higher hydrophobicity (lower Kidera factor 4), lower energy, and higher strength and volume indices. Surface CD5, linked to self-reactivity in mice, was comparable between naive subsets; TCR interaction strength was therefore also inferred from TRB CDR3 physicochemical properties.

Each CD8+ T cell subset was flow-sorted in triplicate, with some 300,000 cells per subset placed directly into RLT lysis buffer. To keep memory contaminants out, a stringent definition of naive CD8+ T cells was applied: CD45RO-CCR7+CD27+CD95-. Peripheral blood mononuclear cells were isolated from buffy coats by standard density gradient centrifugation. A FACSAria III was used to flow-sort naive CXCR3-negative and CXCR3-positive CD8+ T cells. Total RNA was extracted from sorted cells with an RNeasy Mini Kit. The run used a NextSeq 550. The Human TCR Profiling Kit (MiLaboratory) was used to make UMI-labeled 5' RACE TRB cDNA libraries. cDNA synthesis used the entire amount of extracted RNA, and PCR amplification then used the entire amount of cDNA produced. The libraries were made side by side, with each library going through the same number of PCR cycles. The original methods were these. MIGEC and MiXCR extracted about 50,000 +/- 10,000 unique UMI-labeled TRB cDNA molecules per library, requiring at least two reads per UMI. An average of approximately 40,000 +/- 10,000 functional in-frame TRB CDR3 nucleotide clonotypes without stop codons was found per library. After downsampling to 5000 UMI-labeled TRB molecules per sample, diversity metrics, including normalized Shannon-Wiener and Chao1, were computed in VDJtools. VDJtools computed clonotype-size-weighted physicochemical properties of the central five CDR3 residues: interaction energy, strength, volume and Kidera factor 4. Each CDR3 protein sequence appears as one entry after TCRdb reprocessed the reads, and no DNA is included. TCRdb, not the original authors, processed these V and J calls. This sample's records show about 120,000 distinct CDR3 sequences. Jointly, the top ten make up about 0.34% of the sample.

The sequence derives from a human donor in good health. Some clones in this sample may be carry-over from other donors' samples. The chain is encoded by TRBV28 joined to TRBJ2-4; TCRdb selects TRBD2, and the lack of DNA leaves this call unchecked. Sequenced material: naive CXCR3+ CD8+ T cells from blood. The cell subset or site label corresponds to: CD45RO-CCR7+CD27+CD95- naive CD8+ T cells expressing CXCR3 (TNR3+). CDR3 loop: CASSSRTSPIQYF.